These T cell receptor beta chains were read from a single sample in a study of blood T cell repertoires in COVID-19. Only in-frame clones appear in the TCRdb table, and some are missing; sequencing was by immunoSEQ multiplex PCR. Of about 70,000 clones listed, approximately 90% are singletons. Sequences were obtained from peripheral blood. Receptors originate from a man in his sixties or seventies with active COVID-19. CDR3s include the opening cysteine and the closing phenylalanine or tryptophan. The order of the fields is D gene, V gene, clone size, J gene, CDR3 protein, CDR3 DNA. The D gene is left open where the match is weak. Clone sizes are given selectively: once, few, many, or a class where the clone is expanded.

>-|TRBV30|-|TRBJ2-7
CAWSRRGARTYEQYF
TGTGCCTGGAGCCGCCGGGGAGCACGAACCTACGAGCAGTACTTC
>-|TRBV5-5|-|TRBJ2-5
CASSPGLGETQYF
TGTGCCAGCAGCCCAGGGCTGGGGGAGACCCAGTACTTC
>TRBD2|TRBV7-2|-|TRBJ2-5
CASCRGVAGGWETQYF
TGTGCCAGCTGCCGCGGGGTAGCGGGAGGGTGGGAGACCCAGTACTTC
>TRBD1|TRBV11-3|-|TRBJ2-5
CASSSKDRAGETQYF
TGTGCCAGCAGCTCGAAGGACAGGGCGGGCGAGACCCAGTACTTC
>TRBD1|TRBV24-1|-|TRBJ1-5
CATSDRRDSGQPQHF
TGTGCCACCAGTGATCGCCGGGACAGCGGTCAGCCCCAGCATTTT
>TRBD2|TRBV5-1|-|TRBJ2-1
CASSPGLAGHEQFF
TGCGCCAGCAGCCCGGGACTAGCGGGACATGAGCAGTTCTTC
>-|TRBV5-5|-|TRBJ2-7
CASSLGARYEQYF
TGTGCCAGCAGCTTGGGGGCTCGCTACGAGCAGTACTTC
>-|TRBV18|-|TRBJ2-5
CASSFVVRKRETQYF
TGTGCCAGCTCTTTCGTAGTTCGTAAGCGGGAGACCCAGTACTTC
>TRBD1|TRBV30|-|TRBJ1-1
CAWSVGGAGQGLNTEAFF
TGTGCCTGGAGTGTTGGGGGAGCGGGACAGGGGTTGAACACTGAAGCTTTCTTT
>TRBD1|TRBV5-1|few|TRBJ2-3
CASSLDGQGSTDTQYF
TGCGCCAGCAGCTTGGACGGACAGGGGTCCACAGATACGCAGTATTTT
>TRBD2|TRBV7-2|-|TRBJ2-7
CASRPRTSGTEQYF
TGTGCCAGCCGGCCCCGGACTAGCGGGACCGAGCAGTACTTC
>TRBD1|TRBV28|-|TRBJ1-2
CASASLGTGGEHYGYTF
TGTGCCAGCGCGTCCTTAGGGACAGGGGGGGAACACTATGGCTACACCTTC
>TRBD2|TRBV6-2/TRBV6-3|-|TRBJ2-3
CASSPWSASGTATDTQYF
TGTGCCAGCAGTCCATGGTCGGCTAGCGGGACCGCCACAGATACGCAGTATTTT
>TRBD1|TRBV19|once|TRBJ1-2
CASTRGDTTYGYTF
TGTGCCAGTACCAGGGGGGACACGACCTATGGCTACACCTTC
>TRBD2|TRBV6-4|-|TRBJ2-1
CASSDSAGLAGPPGEQFF
TGTGCCAGCAGTGACTCGGCGGGGCTAGCGGGTCCCCCGGGTGAGCAGTTCTTC
>-|TRBV7-2|-|TRBJ1-1
CASSQRRGTEAFF
TGTGCCAGCAGCCAACGTCGGGGCACTGAAGCTTTCTTT
>TRBD1|TRBV6-5|-|TRBJ2-5
CASSNYRDSLWAQYF
TGTGCCAGCAGCAACTACCGGGACAGCCTTTGGGCCCAGTACTTC
>-|TRBV27|once|TRBJ2-7
CASSLGGRGPYEQYF
TGTGCCAGCAGTTTAGGGGGCAGGGGACCCTACGAGCAGTACTTC
>TRBD2|TRBV11-2|-|TRBJ2-3
CASSVAGAADTQYF
TGTGCCAGCAGCGTAGCGGGAGCCGCAGATACGCAGTATTTT
>-|TRBV13|-|TRBJ2-7
CASSPSGHYEQYF
TGTGCCAGCAGCCCCAGTGGGCACTACGAGCAGTACTTC
>TRBD1|TRBV7-9|-|TRBJ1-2
CASSSGTGNYGYTF
TGTGCCAGCAGCTCCGGGACAGGGAACTATGGCTACACCTTC
>TRBD1|TRBV7-3|-|TRBJ1-1
CASSSEGTGLGRGTEAFF
TGTGCCAGCAGCTCCGAGGGGACAGGGTTGGGTCGAGGGACTGAAGCTTTCTTT
>TRBD2|TRBV27|-|TRBJ2-7
CASTTLERGRSYEQYF
TGTGCCAGCACCACCCTCGAGCGGGGCCGGTCCTACGAGCAGTACTTC
>TRBD2|TRBV7-9|-|TRBJ2-1
CASSTRLAGEGEQFF
TGTGCCAGCAGCACCCGACTAGCGGGAGAGGGTGAGCAGTTCTTC
>TRBD1|TRBV7-9|-|TRBJ1-5
CASSFHPTGPNQPQHF
TGTGCCAGCAGCTTCCATCCGACAGGGCCCAATCAGCCCCAGCATTTT
>TRBD2|TRBV6-5|-|TRBJ2-2
CASSYSAGVTGELFF
TGTGCCAGCAGTTACAGCGCGGGAGTTACCGGGGAGCTGTTTTTT
>TRBD2|TRBV6-2/TRBV6-3|once|TRBJ2-1
CASSPPPERDAYNEQFF
TGTGCCAGCAGTCCCCCCCCCGAGCGGGACGCCTACAATGAGCAGTTCTTC